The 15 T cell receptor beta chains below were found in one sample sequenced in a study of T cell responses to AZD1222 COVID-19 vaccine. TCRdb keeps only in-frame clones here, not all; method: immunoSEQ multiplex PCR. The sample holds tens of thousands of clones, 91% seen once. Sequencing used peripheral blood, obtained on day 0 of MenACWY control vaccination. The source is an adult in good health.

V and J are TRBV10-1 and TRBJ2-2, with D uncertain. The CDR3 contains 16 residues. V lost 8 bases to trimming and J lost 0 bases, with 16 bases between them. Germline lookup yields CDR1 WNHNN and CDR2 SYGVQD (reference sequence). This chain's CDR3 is CASAAGGWTNTGELFF. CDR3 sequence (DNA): TGCGCCAGCGCGGCTGGCGGCTGGACGAACACCGGGGAGCTGTTTTTT.

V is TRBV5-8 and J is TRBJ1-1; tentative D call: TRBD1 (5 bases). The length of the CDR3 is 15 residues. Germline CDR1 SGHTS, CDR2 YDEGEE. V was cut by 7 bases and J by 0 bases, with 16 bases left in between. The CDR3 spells CASDPDGTMNTEAFF. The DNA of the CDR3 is TGTGCCAGCGACCCTGACGGGACCATGAACACTGAAGCTTTCTTT.

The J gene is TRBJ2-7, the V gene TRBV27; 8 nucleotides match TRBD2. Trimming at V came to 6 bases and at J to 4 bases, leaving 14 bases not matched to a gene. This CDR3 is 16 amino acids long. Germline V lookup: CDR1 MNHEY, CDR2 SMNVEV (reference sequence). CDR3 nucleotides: TGTGCCAGCAGCCCTCGCAACGGACTAGCAGCTTACGAGCAGTACTTC. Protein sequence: CASSPRNGLAAYEQYF.

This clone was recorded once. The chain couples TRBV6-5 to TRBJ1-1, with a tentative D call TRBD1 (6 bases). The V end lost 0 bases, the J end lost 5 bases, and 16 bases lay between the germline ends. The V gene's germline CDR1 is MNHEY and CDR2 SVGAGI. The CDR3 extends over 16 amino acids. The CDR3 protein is CASSYSNMGQGTEAFF. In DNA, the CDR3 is TGTGCCAGCAGTTACTCGAATATGGGCCAGGGGACTGAAGCTTTCTTT.

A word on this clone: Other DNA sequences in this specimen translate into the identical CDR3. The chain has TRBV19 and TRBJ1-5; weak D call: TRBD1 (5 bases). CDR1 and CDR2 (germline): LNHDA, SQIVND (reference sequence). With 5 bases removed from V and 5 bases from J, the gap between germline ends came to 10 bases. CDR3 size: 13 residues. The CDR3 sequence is CASSRDRDQPQHF. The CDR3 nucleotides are TGTGCCAGTAGTCGGGACCGAGATCAGCCCCAGCATTTT.

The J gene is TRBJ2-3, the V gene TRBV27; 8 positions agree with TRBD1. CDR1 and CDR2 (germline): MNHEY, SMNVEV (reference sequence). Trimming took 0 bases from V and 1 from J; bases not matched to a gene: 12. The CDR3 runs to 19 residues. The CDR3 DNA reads TGTGCCAGCAGTTTATCCCTCAGGCAGGGGGCGGCCCGCACAGATACGCAGTATTTT. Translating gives CASSLSLRQGAARTDTQYF.

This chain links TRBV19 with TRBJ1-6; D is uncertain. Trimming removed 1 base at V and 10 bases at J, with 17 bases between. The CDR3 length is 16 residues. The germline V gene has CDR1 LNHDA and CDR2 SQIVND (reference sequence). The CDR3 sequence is CASSIGPFAEGSPLHF. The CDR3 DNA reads TGTGCCAGTAGTATAGGCCCATTTGCCGAAGGCTCACCCCTCCACTTT. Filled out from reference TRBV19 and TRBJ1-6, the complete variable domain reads DGGITQSPKYLFRKEGQNVTLSCEQNLNHDAMYWYRQDPGQGLRLIYYSQIVNDFQKGDIAEGYSVSREKKESFPLTVTSAQKNPTAFYLCASSIGPFAEGSPLHFGNGTRLTVT.

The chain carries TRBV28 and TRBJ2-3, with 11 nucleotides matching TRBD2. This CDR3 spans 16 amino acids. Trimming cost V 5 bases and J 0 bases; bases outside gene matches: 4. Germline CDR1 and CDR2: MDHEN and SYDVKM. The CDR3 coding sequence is TGTGCCAGCAGTGACCCTAGCGGGGGGAGCACAGATACGCAGTATTTT. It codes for CASSDPSGGSTDTQYF. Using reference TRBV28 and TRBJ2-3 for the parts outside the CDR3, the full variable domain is DVKVTQSSRYLVKRTGEKVFLECVQDMDHENMFWYRQDPGLGLRLIYFSYDVKMKEKGDIPEGYSVSREKKERFSLILESASTNQTSMYLCASSDPSGGSTDTQYFGPGTRLTVL.

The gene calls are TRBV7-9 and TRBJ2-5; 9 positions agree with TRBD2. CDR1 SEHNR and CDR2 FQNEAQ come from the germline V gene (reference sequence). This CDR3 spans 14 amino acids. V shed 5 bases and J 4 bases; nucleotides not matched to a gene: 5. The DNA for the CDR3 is TGTGCCAGCAGCCTGGGACTAGCTCGAGAGACCCAGTACTTC. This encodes CASSLGLARETQYF. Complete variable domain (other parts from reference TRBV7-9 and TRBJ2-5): DTGVSQNPRHKITKRGQNVTFRCDPISEHNRLYWYRQTLGQGPEFLTYFQNEAQLEKSRLLSDRFSAERPKGSFSTLEIQRTEQGDSAMYLCASSLGLARETQYFGPGTRLLVL.

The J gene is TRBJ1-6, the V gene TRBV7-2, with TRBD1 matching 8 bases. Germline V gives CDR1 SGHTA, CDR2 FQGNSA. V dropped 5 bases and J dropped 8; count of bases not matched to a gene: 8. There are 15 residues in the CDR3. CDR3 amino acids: CASSHWTGRDSPLHF. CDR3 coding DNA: TGTGCCAGCAGCCATTGGACAGGGCGAGATTCACCCCTCCACTTT.

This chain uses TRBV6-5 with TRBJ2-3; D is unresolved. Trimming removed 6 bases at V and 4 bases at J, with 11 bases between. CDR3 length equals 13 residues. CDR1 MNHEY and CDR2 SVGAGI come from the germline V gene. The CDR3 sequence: CASRSVPADTQYF. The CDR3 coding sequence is TGTGCCAGCAGATCCGTCCCTGCAGATACGCAGTATTTT.

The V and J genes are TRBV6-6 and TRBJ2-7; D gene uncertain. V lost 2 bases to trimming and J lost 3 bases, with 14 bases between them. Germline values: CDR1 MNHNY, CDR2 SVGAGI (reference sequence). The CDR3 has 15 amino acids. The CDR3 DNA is TGTGCCAGCAGTTACGGGTCTTACTCTGGCTACGAGCAGTACTTC. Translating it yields CASSYGSYSGYEQYF.

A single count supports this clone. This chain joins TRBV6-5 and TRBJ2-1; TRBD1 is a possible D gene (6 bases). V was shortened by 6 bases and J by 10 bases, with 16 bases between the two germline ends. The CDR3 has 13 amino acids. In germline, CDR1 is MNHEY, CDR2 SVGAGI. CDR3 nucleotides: TGTGCCAGCAGACCCTCAGGGGATTACGAGCAGTTCTTC. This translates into CASRPSGDYEQFF.

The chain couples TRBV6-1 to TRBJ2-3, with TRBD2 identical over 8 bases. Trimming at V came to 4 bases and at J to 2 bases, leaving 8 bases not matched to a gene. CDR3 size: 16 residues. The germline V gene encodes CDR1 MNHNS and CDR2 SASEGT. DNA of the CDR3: TGTGCCAGCAGTGTACTAGCGGCCTTTGCCACAGATACGCAGTATTTT. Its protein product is CASSVLAAFATDTQYF.

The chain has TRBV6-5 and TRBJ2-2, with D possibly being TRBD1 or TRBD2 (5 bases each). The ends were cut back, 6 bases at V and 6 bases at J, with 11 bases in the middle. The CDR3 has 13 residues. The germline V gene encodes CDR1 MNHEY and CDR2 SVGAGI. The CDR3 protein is CASRRGPAGELFF. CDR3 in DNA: TGTGCCAGCAGAAGGGGACCCGCCGGGGAGCTGTTTTTT.